The TCR beta chain described here comes from a study of T cell responses to AZD1222 COVID-19 vaccine (dated by TCRdb to the early 2020s). At the level of the whole study: AZD1222 recipients given second doses at about 4 weeks or at about 12 weeks were pooled, since spike-specific TCR depth and breadth were not found to differ between the two schedules. Trial participants were enrolled by age into subgroups of 18-55, 56-69 and 70-plus years, and roughly 150, 30 and 60 TCR-sequenced participants, respectively, were included in these subgroups. TCR sequencing covered more than 230 trial participants: approximately 200 given two doses of AZD1222 and 26 given two doses of MenACWY control vaccine.

The study at large found these results: Nearly half of unique spike-specific TCRs reportedly recognized epitopes outside regions mutated in the B.1.351 and B.1.1.7 variants. Because no samples from the day 14 peak response were available, repertoires could be characterized only after the peak T cell response. Participants were mostly white British and included more females than males, and it was suggested by the authors that clonal diversity may have been underestimated. Vaccine-associated CD4 TCRs spanned the whole spike protein, with dominant responses in regions 160-218 and 743-854. After two AZD1222 doses, both the breadth and the depth of spike-specific TCRs were significantly higher than at day 0 and than in MenACWY recipients. The 56-69-year group was small, and its depth increase did not reach significance, likely because of low power. Only a handful of AZD1222 recipients were SARS-CoV-2 seropositive at baseline, limiting conclusions about previously exposed vaccinees.

Notes on this clone: Its antigen is unknown. No DNA is shown, since the ends of the CDR3 on it are uncertain; the CDR3 is the one TCRdb lists.

Its CDR3 holds 13 amino acids, cysteine through phenylalanine. Sequences GTSNPN (CDR1) and SVGIG (CDR2) are obtained from the germline V gene (reference sequence). The label giving this sample's time point can be read as: baseline before first vaccination. The vaccinee samples were drawn from two UK trials, COV001 and COV002, one of which was a single-blind randomized controlled phase 2/3 trial testing AZD1222 (ChAdOx1 nCoV-19) in healthy adults. For TCRbeta chain sequencing, PBMC samples from trial participants were taken at day 0 and at day 28 after the second dose. The CDR3 regions of human TCRbeta chains were analyzed by immunosequencing. From the authors' description of their analysis: Repertoire TCRs were checked for matches against a reference library of SARS-CoV-2-specific TCRs that had been generated using the MIRA antigen-specificity platform. Breadth was defined as the fraction of unique TCRs that were SARS-CoV-2-associated, and depth was defined as the fraction of total T cells that were SARS-CoV-2-associated. Using the MIRA data, every spike-specific TCR was mapped to the spike region that the TCR reacted to and assigned to either a CD4 or a CD8 class. Log10-transformed breadth and depth values were compared by one-way ANOVA with Sidak's multiple comparisons tests. TCRdb re-hosts the immuneACCESS table, in-frame sequences only. Its copies lack some clones; in the studies checked, an unresolved V gene accounts for under half of them, and the cause for the rest is not known. D and trimming were read from the DNA, whereas the V and J calls and clone size are those reported in that table. The sample table contains 50,000 to 65,000 clones; only one count was recorded for 85% to 90% of them. 4.9% of the sample belongs to the ten largest clones.

The sequence was obtained from an adult in good health. Sample: peripheral blood, taken on day 0 of AZD1222 vaccination. The chain is encoded by TRBV30 joined to TRBJ1-2. The CDR3 protein: CAWSTSVERGYTF.